Listed here are 18 T cell receptor beta chains from one sample, sequenced in a study of cytomegalovirus exposure and HLA in healthy donors. TCRdb keeps only in-frame clones here, not all; method: immunoSEQ multiplex PCR. The sample has 85,000 to 130,000 clones; around 90% are singletons. Sequencing input: PBMCs. The receptor source for this set is a woman aged 18-29 years in good health and CMV-seropositive.

V and J are TRBV5-1 and TRBJ1-4, with 8 bases matching TRBD1. Germline CDR1 SGHRS, CDR2 YFSETQ. The CDR3 sequence is 15 residues long. J lost 7 bases, V lost 7 bases, and 12 bases had no gene match. The CDR3 sequence: CASRYTWDRIEKLFF. The CDR3 DNA reads TGCGCCAGCCGATATACCTGGGACAGGATTGAAAAACTGTTTTTT.

The chain uses TRBV6-6 and TRBJ2-1; tentatively, D is TRBD2 (6 bases). The germline V gene encodes CDR1 MNHNY and CDR2 SVGAGI (reference sequence). Trimming took off 6 bases at V and 2 bases at J, with 11 bases between the two ends. The CDR3 is 14 amino acids. CDR3 region: CASSLTGAYNEQFF. CDR3 nucleotides: TGTGCCAGCAGCCTAACGGGGGCCTACAATGAGCAGTTCTTC.

The V gene is TRBV5-6, the J gene TRBJ2-7, with D maybe TRBD1 (6 bases). The V and J ends lost 2 bases and 1 base respectively, with 16 bases between them. The germline V gene encodes CDR1 SGHDT and CDR2 YYEEEE. This CDR3 comprises 16 residues. As DNA, the CDR3 is TGTGCCAGCAGCTTCCATTCAGGGGCTTATTCCTACGAGCAGTACTTC. It codes for CASSFHSGAYSYEQYF.

CDR3 coding DNA: TGTGCCAGCAGCTTTGGGGGCACGGACGAGCAGTACGTC. Translated, it gives CASSFGGTDEQYV. The gene calls are TRBV5-4 and TRBJ2-7, with a tentative D call TRBD1 (6 bases). CDR1 SGHNT and CDR2 YYREEE come from the germline V gene (reference sequence). The length of the CDR3 is 13 residues. With 2 bases removed from V and 5 bases from J, the gap between germline ends came to 11 bases.

The chain combines TRBV5-1 with TRBJ2-2, with 10 nucleotides matching TRBD2. CDR3 length: 16 amino acids. The ends lost 4 bases at V and 5 bases at J; junction bases unmatched: 8. Germline assignment: CDR1 SGHRS and CDR2 YFSETQ. DNA of the CDR3: TGCGCCAGCAGCGACAGACCTAGCGGGGGAACCGGGGAGCTGTTTTTT. This gives the protein CASSDRPSGGTGELFF.

The table lists this clone with a few counts. The chain has TRBV6-5 and TRBJ1-1; D not certain. The V and J ends lost 2 bases and 4 bases respectively, with 11 bases between them. The CDR3 extends over 14 amino acids. CDR1 and CDR2 from the germline V gene are MNHEY and SVGAGI. The CDR3 spells CASSYVPGGTEAFF. The CDR3 nucleotides are TGTGCCAGCAGTTACGTACCGGGAGGCACTGAAGCTTTCTTT.

This rearrangement joins TRBV4-2 to TRBJ1-2; D is undetermined. The CDR3 loop spans 16 amino acids. Trimming removed 1 base from V and 6 bases from J, with 18 bases in between. Germline assignment: CDR1 LGHNA and CDR2 YNFKEQ. For the CDR3, the DNA is TGTGCCAGCAGCCAAGCCGCCGGGTTTCAAGGTGATGGCTACACCTTC. Translated, it gives CASSQAAGFQGDGYTF.

The rearrangement joins TRBV9 to TRBJ2-1, with TRBD2 identical over 9 bases. V dropped 4 bases and J dropped 5; count of bases not matched to a gene: 10. Germline-derived CDR1 and CDR2 are SGDLS and YYNGEE. The CDR3 has 16 residues. CDR3 in amino acids: CASSFRGLAQDNEQFF. The DNA for the CDR3 is TGTGCCAGCAGCTTCCGGGGACTAGCCCAGGACAATGAGCAGTTCTTC.

The J gene is TRBJ2-2, the V gene TRBV28; 7 bases match TRBD1. The CDR3 length is 15 residues. The germline V gene has CDR1 MDHEN and CDR2 SYDVKM. V gave up 5 bases and J gave up 4 bases; unmatched junction bases: 7. For the CDR3, the DNA is TGTGCCAGCAGTAAGACAGGGTACGGCACCGGGGAGCTGTTTTTT. Residues: CASSKTGYGTGELFF.

The chain joins TRBV6-1 to TRBJ2-3, with 7 bases aligning to TRBD2. CDR1 MNHNS and CDR2 SASEGT come from the germline V gene. V dropped 4 bases and J dropped 2; count of bases not matched to a gene: 6. This CDR3 contains 15 residues. CDR3 DNA sequence: TGTGCCAGCAGTGGGGTCGGGGGGACCACAGATACGCAGTATTTT. Translation gives CASSGVGGTTDTQYF.

The chain joins TRBV20-1 to TRBJ1-2; no clear D gene. The CDR3 contains 10 residues. Germline V gives CDR1 DFQATT, CDR2 SNEGSKA (reference sequence). V was shortened by 7 bases and J by 4 bases, with 7 bases between the two germline ends. The DNA of the CDR3 is TGCAGTGAACACCTCTATGGCTACACCTTC. Translated: CSEHLYGYTF.

The chain couples TRBV15 to TRBJ1-4, with 10 bases fitting TRBD1. CDR3 length: 18 amino acids. The germline gives CDR1 LNHNV, CDR2 YYDKDF (reference sequence). V gave up 5 bases and J gave up 2 bases; unmatched junction bases: 11. The CDR3 protein is CATSPRDRGFRTNEKLFF. In DNA form, the CDR3 reads TGTGCCACCAGCCCCCGGGACAGGGGTTTTAGGACTAATGAAAAACTGTTTTTT.

This chain joins TRBV28 and TRBJ1-1; TRBD1 is a possible D gene (5 bases). The V end lost 2 bases, the J end lost 8 bases, and 12 bases lay between the germline ends. The CDR3 runs to 13 residues. Germline V gene data show CDR1 as MDHEN and CDR2 as SYDVKM. In nucleotides, the CDR3 is TGTGCCAGCAGTTTACCCGTCCAGGGAGAAGCTTTCTTT. Its protein is CASSLPVQGEAFF.

V gene TRBV9 combines with J gene TRBJ1-4; D is unclear. The CDR3 runs 14 residues. Trimming stripped 3 bases from V and 9 bases from J, with 15 bases between. Germline CDR1 reads SGDLS; CDR2 reads YYNGEE. The CDR3, as DNA: TGTGCCAGCAGCGGACCAAACTCAGGCCAAAAACTGTTTTTT. It codes for CASSGPNSGQKLFF. Full variable domain (rest looked up from reference TRBV9 and TRBJ1-4): DSGVTQTPKHLITATGQRVTLRCSPRSGDLSVYWYQQSLDQGLQFLIQYYNGEERAKGNILERFSAQQFPDLHSELNLSSLELGDSALYFCASSGPNSGQKLFFGSGTQLSVL.

The V and J genes are TRBV25-1 and TRBJ2-2; D is undetermined. Trimming left V 8 bases short and J 0 bases short, with 7 bases between. From germline, CDR1 is MGHDK and CDR2 SYGVNS. The CDR3 is 13 amino acids. The CDR3 region has the DNA TGTGCCAGCGCAACACCGAACACCGGGGAGCTGTTTTTT. This gives the protein CASATPNTGELFF.

The J gene is TRBJ1-6, the V gene TRBV19, with D maybe TRBD1 (5 bases). Germline CDR1 LNHDA, CDR2 SQIVND (reference sequence). The ends were cut back, 0 bases at V and 11 bases at J, with 17 bases in the middle. The CDR3 consists of 16 residues. The CDR3 reads CASSIDLQGLAAPLHF. The DNA for the CDR3 is TGTGCCAGTAGTATAGATCTTCAGGGTCTGGCCGCACCCCTCCACTTT.

This chain joins TRBV15 and TRBJ1-4, with TRBD1 as a possible D gene (6 bases). V lost 0 bases and J lost 8, with 19 bases in between. The length of the CDR3 is 17 residues. Germline CDR1 is LNHNV and CDR2 is YYDKDF (reference sequence). CDR3 DNA sequence: TGTGCCACCAGCAGAGATCTGGCTGGGGGCAAAGGGGAAAAACTGTTTTTT. Translated: CATSRDLAGGKGEKLFF.

This clone has a single count. J is TRBJ2-7 and V is TRBV19; D might be TRBD1 (6 bases). Between the trimmed V and J ends, which lost 5 bases and 2 bases, there was a span of 13 bases. Germline loops: CDR1 LNHDA, CDR2 SQIVND (reference sequence). There are 14 residues in the CDR3. DNA of the CDR3: TGTGCCAGTAGTTTATCGTCAGGGGCCTACGAGCAGTACGTC. Residues: CASSLSSGAYEQYV.